The clone carrying this TCR beta chain was observed a few times. A clone one base away is much larger, so this may be a read error. This record comes from a study of blood T cells in healthy people across ages. A second about 6 to 12 cycle PCR used barcoded and J-beta primers. Each cDNA was tagged by a template-switch adaptor containing 12 random nucleotides. TCRdb itself ran the 5' RACE reads through MiXCR, one entry per CDR3 protein. The data contain about 680,000 distinct CDR3 sequences, 49% of them singletons. The CDR3 sequence is 15 residues long. The V segment lost 6 bases and the J segment 6 bases; nucleotides outside the gene matches: 5. Germline V lookup: CDR1 MRHNA, CDR2 SNTAGT. At least 5 micrograms of total RNA were extracted per sample.

The TCR sequence derives from an older woman in good health. The rearrangement joins TRBV6-4 to TRBJ2-1; TRBD2 aligns across 13 bases. What was sequenced was blood. CDR3: CASSLLAGGCNEQFF. CDR3 in DNA: TGTGCCAGCAGCCTACTAGCGGGAGGGTGCAATGAGCAGTTCTTC.